Below, 30 T cell receptor beta chains from the same sample are listed, as sequenced in a study of PD-1 blockade in classical Hodgkin lymphoma. Sequenced by immunoSEQ multiplex PCR; TCRdb stores in-frame clones only, minus some. Of 20,000 to 25,000 clones detected, roughly 70% appear once; the ten largest clones hold over 15%. Every patient experienced relapse after autologous stem cell transplantation, and brentuximab vedotin exposure varied. The sample consisted of peripheral blood mononuclear cells (PBMCs), taken at baseline. Every receptor here comes from a human donor with classical Hodgkin lymphoma.

The chain links TRBV4-3 to TRBJ2-5, with TRBD1 matching 9 bases. The V segment lost 4 bases and the J segment 0 bases; nucleotides outside the gene matches: 18. The germline CDR1 and CDR2 sequences are LGHNA and YSLEER. The CDR3 runs 20 residues. The CDR3 DNA follows: TGCGCCAGCAGCCGACCACAGGGGGCTAGCCTACTAAAATACCAAGAGACCCAGTACTTC. The encoded protein is CASSRPQGASLLKYQETQYF.

The chain couples TRBV4-1 to TRBJ2-3, with unresolved D. CDR3 length: 15 amino acids. Between the trimmed V and J ends, which lost 2 bases and 1 base, there was a span of 10 bases. CDR1 and CDR2 from the germline V gene are MGHRA and YSYEKL. The CDR3 DNA sequence: TGCGCCAGCAGCCAATCGGTAGCCCGCACAGATACGCAGTATTTT. Protein sequence: CASSQSVARTDTQYF.

The CDR3 here is CASRSTGEQFF. For the CDR3, the DNA is TGTGCCAGCAGATCGACCGGGGAGCAGTTCTTC. The chain couples TRBV11-2 to TRBJ2-1; D gene uncertain. Germline CDR1 is SGHAT and CDR2 is FQNNGV. The CDR3 runs 11 residues. Between the trimmed V and J ends, which lost 6 bases and 10 bases, there was a span of 10 bases.

The chain's CDR3 is CASSNAAYQPQHF. The CDR3 DNA sequence: TGTGCCAGTAGCAATGCGGCCTATCAGCCCCAGCATTTT. The J gene is TRBJ1-5, the V gene TRBV28; D gene ambiguous. Trimming removed 9 bases at V and 5 bases at J, with 14 bases between. The CDR3 extends over 13 amino acids. Germline V gene sequence: CDR1 MDHEN, CDR2 SYDVKM.

The V gene is TRBV7-8, the J gene TRBJ1-6; 7 bases align to TRBD1. Trimming took 1 base from V and 9 from J; bases not matched to a gene: 3. CDR1 and CDR2 from the germline V gene are SGHVS and FQNEAQ. CDR3 length: 14 residues. CDR3 protein: CASSLGQGPSPLHF. The CDR3 DNA follows: TGTGCCAGCAGCTTAGGACAGGGACCTTCACCCCTCCACTTT.

V usage is TRBV6-6 and J usage is TRBJ2-6; D gene uncertain. CDR3 length equals 16 residues. V was shortened by 2 bases and J by 2 bases, with 10 bases between the two germline ends. Germline values: CDR1 MNHNY, CDR2 SVGAGI (reference sequence). The CDR3 loop is CASSYPTRAGANVLTF. The DNA of the CDR3 is TGTGCCAGCAGTTACCCTACTCGGGCTGGGGCCAACGTCCTGACTTTC.

The J gene is TRBJ2-5, the V gene TRBV28; unclear D gene. The CDR3 extends over 13 amino acids. Germline CDR1 MDHEN, CDR2 SYDVKM. The V gene lost 5 bases and the J gene lost 5 bases, with 12 bases spanning the gap. The DNA of the CDR3 is TGTGCCAGCAGTCTATTAAACCCTGAGACCCAGTACTTC. This codes for CASSLLNPETQYF.

This chain links TRBV6-6 with TRBJ2-7; D is unresolved. Trimming removed 0 bases from V and 7 bases from J, with 7 bases in between. In germline, CDR1 is MNHNY, CDR2 SVGAGI (reference sequence). CDR3 length equals 12 residues. The DNA of the CDR3 is TGTGCCAGCAGTTACTCGAGGTCTGAGCAGTACTTC. Protein sequence: CASSYSRSEQYF.

The CDR3 DNA reads TGCGCCAGCAGTTTGACTAGTAATGAGCAGTTCTTC. Translation: CASSLTSNEQFF. The chain links TRBV10-2 to TRBJ2-1; a weak D match, TRBD2 (6 bases). V was trimmed by 5 bases and J by 7 bases, leaving 9 bases between them. Germline V CDR1 and CDR2: WSHSY, SAAADI. This CDR3 is 12 amino acids long.

The rearrangement links TRBV6-5 to TRBJ1-5, with D unclear. CDR1 and CDR2 from the germline V gene are MNHEY and SVGAGI. The CDR3 totals 13 residues. V was cut by 0 bases and J by 5 bases, with 5 bases left in between. The CDR3 protein is CASSYSQDQPQHF. For the CDR3, the DNA is TGTGCCAGCAGTTACTCGCAGGATCAGCCCCAGCATTTT.

The gene calls are TRBV4-3 and TRBJ2-1; a weak D match, TRBD2 (5 bases). Trimming removed 0 bases from V and 7 bases from J, with 13 bases in between. Germline CDR1 reads LGHNA; CDR2 reads YSLEER. The CDR3 is 15 residues long. CDR3: CASSQDGVVGNEQFF. The CDR3 DNA reads as TGCGCCAGCAGCCAAGACGGGGTGGTTGGGAATGAGCAGTTCTTC.

The V gene is TRBV5-5, the J gene TRBJ2-3; 10 bases line up with TRBD1. The CDR3 is made up of 15 amino acids. Losses at the gene ends were 0 bases for V and 4 bases for J; bases not matched to a gene: 2. Germline V gene data show CDR1 as SGHKS and CDR2 as YYEKEE (reference sequence). Written as DNA, the CDR3 is TGTGCCAGCAGCTTGGCCGGGACAGGGGCAGATACGCAGTATTTT. Residues: CASSLAGTGADTQYF.

The rearrangement uses TRBV19 and TRBJ1-5, with 7 bases matching TRBD1. Germline values: CDR1 LNHDA, CDR2 SQIVND (reference sequence). Trimming removed 10 bases from V and 7 bases from J; junction bases left unmatched: 10. This CDR3 spans 13 amino acids. The CDR3 sequence is CATGQARGQPQHF. Here the CDR3 DNA reads TGTGCCACCGGACAGGCAAGGGGGCAGCCCCAGCATTTT.

The V call is TRBV6-5, the J call TRBJ2-1; 8 bases are shared with TRBD2. The V and J ends lost 0 bases and 9 bases, in that order; junction bases with no gene match: 4. The CDR3 spans 14 residues. Germline V gene data show CDR1 as MNHEY and CDR2 as SVGAGI. The CDR3, as DNA: TGTGCCAGCAGTTACTCAGGGCTAGCGGGTGAGCAGTTCTTC. As protein: CASSYSGLAGEQFF.

The V gene is TRBV19, the J gene TRBJ2-1; D may be TRBD2 (5 bases). The CDR3 runs to 15 residues. Germline V lookup: CDR1 LNHDA, CDR2 SQIVND (reference sequence). Trimming stripped 5 bases from V and 5 bases from J, with 16 bases between. In DNA, the CDR3 is TGTGCCAGTAGTGCCTGGATCAACGGGAACAATGAGCAGTTCTTC. Its protein is CASSAWINGNNEQFF.

The chain joins TRBV6-6 to TRBJ2-1, with 11 bases aligning to TRBD2. Per the germline V gene, CDR1 is MNHNY and CDR2 is SVGAGI (reference sequence). V dropped 7 bases and J dropped 1; count of bases not matched to a gene: 6. The CDR3 sequence is 16 residues long. CDR3 residues: CASTPGTSGSYNEQFF. CDR3 nucleotides: TGTGCCAGCACCCCCGGGACTAGCGGATCCTACAATGAGCAGTTCTTC.

A single count supports this clone. The rearrangement links TRBV5-6 to TRBJ2-1; 9 bases agree with TRBD2. Trimming removed 3 bases from V and 5 bases from J; junction bases left unmatched: 6. CDR3 length: 15 residues. CDR1 and CDR2 (germline): SGHDT, YYEEEE. CDR3 in DNA: TGTGCCAGCAGCTACGTAGCGGGAGAAAACAATGAGCAGTTCTTC. Its translation: CASSYVAGENNEQFF.

This clone ranks as medium-sized. The gene calls are TRBV7-6 and TRBJ1-2, with D tentatively TRBD1 (6 bases). This CDR3 is 15 amino acids long. The germline V gene encodes CDR1 SGHVS and CDR2 FNYEAQ. Trimming pared 5 bases from V and 6 bases from J, leaving 19 bases between. The CDR3, as DNA: TGTGCCAGCAGCCCTGAAAACAGGGTTGGAGATGGCTACACCTTC. Protein product: CASSPENRVGDGYTF. The whole variable domain, filled in from reference TRBV7-6 and TRBJ1-2, reads GAGVSQSPRYKVTKRGQDVALRCDPISGHVSLYWYRQALGQGPEFLTYFNYEAQQDKSGLPNDRFSAERPEGSISTLTIQRTEQRDSAMYRCASSPENRVGDGYTFGSGTRLTVV.

The V gene is TRBV25-1, the J gene TRBJ2-1; D gene unclear. Germline V CDR1 and CDR2: MGHDK, SYGVNS. Trimming removed 2 bases from V and 7 bases from J, with 3 bases in between. The CDR3 totals 11 residues. CDR3 in amino acids: CASSEQNEQFF. The CDR3 bases are TGTGCCAGCAGTGAACAGAATGAGCAGTTCTTC.

The CDR3 DNA follows: TGTGCCACATCAACAGGGGCAAGCTACGAGCAGTACTTC. Residues: CATSTGASYEQYF. This chain uses TRBV19 with TRBJ2-7; 7 bases map to TRBD1. The CDR3 loop spans 13 amino acids. The V gene end was trimmed by 10 bases and the J gene end by 3 bases; junction bases not matched to a gene: 9. Germline V gene sequence: CDR1 LNHDA, CDR2 SQIVND (reference sequence). Based on the CDR3 plus reference TRBV19 and TRBJ2-7, the full variable domain is DGGITQSPKYLFRKEGQNVTLSCEQNLNHDAMYWYRQDPGQGLRLIYYSQIVNDFQKGDIAEGYSVSREKKESFPLTVTSAQKNPTAFYLCATSTGASYEQYFGPGTRLTVT.

V and J are TRBV12-5 and TRBJ2-3; D may be TRBD2 (6 bases). Looked up from germline, CDR1 is LGHNT and CDR2 is FRNRAP. Deletions cut 1 base from V and 6 bases from J, with 8 bases between. The CDR3 runs 13 residues. For the CDR3, the DNA is TGTGCTAGTGGTTTGGCTGGAGGGGATACGCAGTATTTT. This translates into CASGLAGGDTQYF.

This chain links TRBV4-3 with TRBJ2-5; 13 positions agree with TRBD2. V lost 4 bases and J lost 4; bases outside the gene matches: 3. CDR3 length: 15 amino acids. CDR1 is LGHNA, CDR2 YSLEER, per germline. Here the CDR3 reads CASSPGLAGRETQYF. The CDR3 nucleotides read TGCGCCAGCAGCCCGGGACTAGCGGGGAGAGAGACCCAGTACTTC.

V is TRBV27 and J is TRBJ1-2; D perhaps matches TRBD1 (6 bases). This CDR3 has 13 amino acids. The germline CDR1 and CDR2 sequences are MNHEY and SMNVEV (reference sequence). The germline V and J ends were trimmed by 5 bases and 5 bases, with 12 bases remaining between them. The CDR3 DNA follows: TGTGCCAGCAGTCCCCGGGGGCCATATGGCTACACCTTC. Protein product: CASSPRGPYGYTF.

The chain combines TRBV18 with TRBJ2-3, with D possibly being TRBD2 (5 bases). The CDR3 runs 17 residues. Germline assignment: CDR1 KGHSH and CDR2 LQKENI. V lost 2 bases and J lost 0, with 15 bases in between. The CDR3 bases are TGTGCCAGCTCACCAATGGGAGCAGGTTCTAGCACAGATACGCAGTATTTT. This sequence encodes CASSPMGAGSSTDTQYF.

The chain employs TRBV7-2 and TRBJ1-1; 9 bases map to TRBD1. V lost 4 bases to trimming and J lost 4 bases; unmatched junction nucleotides: 7. Germline CDR1 and CDR2: SGHTA and FQGNSA. The CDR3 runs 15 residues. The CDR3 DNA reads as TGTGCCAGCAGCTCTGAAACAGGGGGCTTCACTGAAGCTTTCTTT. As protein: CASSSETGGFTEAFF. Drawing the rest from reference TRBV7-2 and TRBJ1-1, the complete variable domain is GAGVSQSPSNKVTEKGKDVELRCDPISGHTALYWYRQSLGQGLEFLIYFQGNSAPDKSGLPSDRFSAERTGGSVSTLTIQRTQQEDSAVYLCASSSETGGFTEAFFGQGTRLTVV.

A few counts support this clone. This chain links TRBV27 with TRBJ1-5; D call uncertain. Trimming took off 4 bases at V and 0 bases at J, with 7 bases between the two ends. CDR1 is MNHEY and CDR2 is SMNVEV in the germline V gene (reference sequence). The CDR3 length is 14 residues. The CDR3 coding sequence is TGTGCCAGCAGTTCCCAAGATAGCAATCAGCCCCAGCATTTT. Residues: CASSSQDSNQPQHF.

This chain links TRBV15 with TRBJ1-5; D possibly corresponds to TRBD1 (5 bases). CDR3 size: 17 residues. Germline CDR1 is LNHNV and CDR2 is YYDKDF (reference sequence). Trimming stripped 1 base from V and 5 bases from J, with 18 bases between. CDR3 nucleotide sequence: TGTGCCACCAGCAGAGTGACCGGGACCGGACATTATCAGCCCCAGCATTTT. This codes for CATSRVTGTGHYQPQHF.

This clone was counted at least ten times. The chain has TRBV28 and TRBJ2-7; D uncertain. This CDR3 contains 10 residues. Germline V gene data show CDR1 as MDHEN and CDR2 as SYDVKM. V gave up 5 bases and J gave up 6 bases, with 5 bases separating them. The CDR3 region has the DNA TGTGCCAGCAGTACGGGCGAGCAGTACTTC. The encoded protein is CASSTGEQYF. The variable domain in full, with the rest retrieved from reference TRBV28 and TRBJ2-7, is DVKVTQSSRYLVKRTGEKVFLECVQDMDHENMFWYRQDPGLGLRLIYFSYDVKMKEKGDIPEGYSVSREKKERFSLILESASTNQTSMYLCASSTGEQYFGPGTRLTVT.

This rearrangement joins TRBV2 to TRBJ2-2; D is possibly TRBD1 (7 bases). The CDR3 is 15 amino acids. V lost 7 bases and J lost 4, with 16 bases in between. Germline lookup yields CDR1 SNHLY and CDR2 FYNNEI. For the CDR3, the DNA is TGTGCCAGCAAGATGACAGGGACTCTCACCGGGGAGCTGTTTTTT. Amino acid sequence: CASKMTGTLTGELFF.

The rearrangement links TRBV7-2 to TRBJ1-5; 7 positions agree with TRBD1. The CDR3 sequence is 14 residues long. Germline V gene lookup returns CDR1 SGHTA and CDR2 FQGNSA. With 2 bases clipped from V and 5 bases from J, the junction kept 3 bases outside the gene matches. CDR3 DNA: TGTGCCAGCAGCTTAAAGGGACAGCATCAGCCCCAGCATTTT. Amino acid sequence: CASSLKGQHQPQHF.